The source of this T cell receptor (beta chain) is a study of patients and donors after allogeneic stem cell transplantation. TCRdb used MiXCR to reprocess the RT-PCR reads, holding one entry per CDR3 protein. The sample yields approximately 410,000 distinct CDR3 sequences, 16% seen once. The length of the CDR3 is 16 residues. Germline V CDR1 and CDR2: ENHRY, SYGVKD. The junction had 9 bases not matched to a gene; V was cut back by 7 bases and J by 2 bases. The receptor's source is a human donor who was either an allogeneic HSCT recipient or a stem cell or donor lymphocyte infusion donor (not recorded which). It is not recorded whose cells these are; they may come from a transplant donor. The chain has TRBV10-3 and TRBJ2-3, with 10 bases aligning to TRBD2. The sample comprised blood, either unsorted or a sorted T cell fraction (not recorded which). CDR3 sequence: CAITPVTSGVTDTQYF. In nucleotides, the CDR3 is TGTGCCATCACCCCGGTTACTAGCGGGGTCACAGATACGCAGTATTTT.